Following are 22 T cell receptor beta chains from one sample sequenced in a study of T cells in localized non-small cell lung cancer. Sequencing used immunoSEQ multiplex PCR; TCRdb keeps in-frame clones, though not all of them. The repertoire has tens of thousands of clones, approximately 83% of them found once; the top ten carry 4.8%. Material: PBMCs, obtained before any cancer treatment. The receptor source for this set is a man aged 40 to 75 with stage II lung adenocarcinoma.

Here the CDR3 reads CAISSTGSGGYTF. The DNA for the CDR3 is TGTGCCATCAGCTCAACAGGGTCGGGAGGCTACACCTTC. The V and J genes are TRBV10-3 and TRBJ1-2, with a weak D call TRBD1 (6 bases). From germline, CDR1 is ENHRY and CDR2 SYGVKD. Trimming left V 6 bases short and J 8 bases short, with 16 bases between. There are 13 residues in the CDR3.

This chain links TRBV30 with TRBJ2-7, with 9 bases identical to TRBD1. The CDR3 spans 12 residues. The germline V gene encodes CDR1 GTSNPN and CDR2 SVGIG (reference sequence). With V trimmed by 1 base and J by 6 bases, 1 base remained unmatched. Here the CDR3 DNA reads TGTGCCTGGAGTGGACAGGGGGGCGAGCAGTACTTC. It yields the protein CAWSGQGGEQYF.

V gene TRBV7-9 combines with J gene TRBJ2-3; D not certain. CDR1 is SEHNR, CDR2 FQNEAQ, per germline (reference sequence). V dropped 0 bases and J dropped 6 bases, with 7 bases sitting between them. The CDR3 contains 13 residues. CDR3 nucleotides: TGTGCCAGCAGCTTAGCTGAGTGGGATACGCAGTATTTT. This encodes CASSLAEWDTQYF. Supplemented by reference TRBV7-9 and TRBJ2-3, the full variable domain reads DTGVSQNPRHKITKRGQNVTFRCDPISEHNRLYWYRQTLGQGPEFLTYFQNEAQLEKSRLLSDRFSAERPKGSFSTLEIQRTEQGDSAMYLCASSLAEWDTQYFGPGTRLTVL.

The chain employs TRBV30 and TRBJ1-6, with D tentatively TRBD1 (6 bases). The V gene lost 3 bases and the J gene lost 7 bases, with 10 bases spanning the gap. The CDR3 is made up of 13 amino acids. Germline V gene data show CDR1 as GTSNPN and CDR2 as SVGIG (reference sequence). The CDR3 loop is CAWRRGVNSPLHF. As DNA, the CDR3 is TGTGCCTGGAGGAGGGGGGTGAATTCACCCCTCCACTTT.

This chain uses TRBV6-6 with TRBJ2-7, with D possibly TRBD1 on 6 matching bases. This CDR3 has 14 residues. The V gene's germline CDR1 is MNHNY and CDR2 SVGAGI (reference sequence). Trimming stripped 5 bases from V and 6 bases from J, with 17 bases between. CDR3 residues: CASSPGTLISEQYF. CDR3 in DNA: TGTGCCAGCAGTCCGGGGACACTGATCTCCGAGCAGTACTTC.

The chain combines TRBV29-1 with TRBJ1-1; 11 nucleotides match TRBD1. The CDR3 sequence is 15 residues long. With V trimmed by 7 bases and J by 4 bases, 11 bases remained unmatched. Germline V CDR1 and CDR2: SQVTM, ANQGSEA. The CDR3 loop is CSARTGGGIRTEAFF. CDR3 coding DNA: TGCAGCGCCCGGACAGGGGGCGGGATACGCACTGAAGCTTTCTTT. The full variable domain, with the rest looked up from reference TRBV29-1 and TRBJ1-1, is SAVISQKPSRDICQRGTSLTIQCQVDSQVTMMFWYRQQPGQSLTLIATANQGSEATYESGFVIDKFPISRPNLTFSTLTVSNMSPEDSSIYLCSARTGGGIRTEAFFGQGTRLTVV.

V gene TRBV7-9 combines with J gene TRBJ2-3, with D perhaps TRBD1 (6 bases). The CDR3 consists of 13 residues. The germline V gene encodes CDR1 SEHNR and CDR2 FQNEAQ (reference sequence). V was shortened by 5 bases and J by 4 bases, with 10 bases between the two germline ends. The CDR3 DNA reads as TGTGCCAGCAGCCCTAGACAGGCAGATACGCAGTATTTT. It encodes CASSPRQADTQYF.

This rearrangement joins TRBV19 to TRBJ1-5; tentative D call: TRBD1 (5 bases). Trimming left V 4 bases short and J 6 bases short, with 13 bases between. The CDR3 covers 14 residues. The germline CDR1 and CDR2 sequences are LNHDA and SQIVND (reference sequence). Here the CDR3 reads CASSTPGYGQPQHF. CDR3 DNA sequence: TGTGCCAGTAGTACCCCAGGGTATGGTCAGCCCCAGCATTTT.

The CDR3 nucleotides are TGTGCCAGCAGCGGGACAGGGGGAACCTCTGGAAACACCATATATTTT. This encodes CASSGTGGTSGNTIYF. V gene TRBV7-2 combines with J gene TRBJ1-3; 11 bases agree with TRBD1. This CDR3 is 16 amino acids long. V lost 5 bases and J lost 0; bases outside the gene matches: 3. Germline assignment: CDR1 SGHTA and CDR2 FQGNSA.

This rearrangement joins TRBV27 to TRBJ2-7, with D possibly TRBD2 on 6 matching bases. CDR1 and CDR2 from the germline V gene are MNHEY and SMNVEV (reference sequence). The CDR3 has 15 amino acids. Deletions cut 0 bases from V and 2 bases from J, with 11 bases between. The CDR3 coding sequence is TGTGCCAGCAGTTTATCGAGGACTAATCCCTACGAGCAGTACTTC. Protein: CASSLSRTNPYEQYF.

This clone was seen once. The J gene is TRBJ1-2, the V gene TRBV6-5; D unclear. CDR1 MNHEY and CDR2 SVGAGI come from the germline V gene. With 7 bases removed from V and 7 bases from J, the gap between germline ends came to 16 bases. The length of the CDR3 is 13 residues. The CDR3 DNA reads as TGTGCCAGCACCAACGTGGGGTTGGGTGGCTACACCTTC. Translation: CASTNVGLGGYTF.

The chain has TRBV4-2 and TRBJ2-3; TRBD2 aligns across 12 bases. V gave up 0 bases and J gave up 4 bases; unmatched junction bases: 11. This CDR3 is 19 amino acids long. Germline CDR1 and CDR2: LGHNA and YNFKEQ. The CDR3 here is CASSQEPSGLAGSSDTQYF. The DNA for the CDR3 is TGTGCCAGCAGCCAAGAACCATCCGGACTAGCGGGGTCGTCAGATACGCAGTATTTT.

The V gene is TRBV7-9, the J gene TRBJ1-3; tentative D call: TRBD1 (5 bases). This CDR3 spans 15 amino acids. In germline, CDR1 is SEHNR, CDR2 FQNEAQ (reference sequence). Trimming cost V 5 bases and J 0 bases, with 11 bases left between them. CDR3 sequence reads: CASSPGTDSGNTIYF. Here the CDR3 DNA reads TGTGCCAGCAGCCCCGGGACTGACTCTGGAAACACCATATATTTT. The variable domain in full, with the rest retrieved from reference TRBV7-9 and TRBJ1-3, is DTGVSQNPRHKITKRGQNVTFRCDPISEHNRLYWYRQTLGQGPEFLTYFQNEAQLEKSRLLSDRFSAERPKGSFSTLEIQRTEQGDSAMYLCASSPGTDSGNTIYFGEGSWLTVV.

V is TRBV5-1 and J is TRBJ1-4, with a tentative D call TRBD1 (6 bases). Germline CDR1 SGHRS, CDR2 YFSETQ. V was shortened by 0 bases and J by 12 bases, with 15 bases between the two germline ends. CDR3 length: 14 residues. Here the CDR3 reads CASSLGAGATELFF. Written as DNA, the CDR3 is TGCGCCAGCAGCTTGGGGGCAGGGGCTACGGAACTGTTTTTT. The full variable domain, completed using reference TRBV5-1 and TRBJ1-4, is KAGVTQTPRYLIKTRGQQVTLSCSPISGHRSVSWYQQTPGQGLQFLFEYFSETQRNKGNFPGRFSGRQFSNSRSEMNVSTLELGDSALYLCASSLGAGATELFFGSGTQLSVL.

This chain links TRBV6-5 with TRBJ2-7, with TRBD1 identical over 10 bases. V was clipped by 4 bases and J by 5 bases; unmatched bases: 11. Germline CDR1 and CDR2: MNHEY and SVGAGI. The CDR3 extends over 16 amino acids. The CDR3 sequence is CASSFSRPGQGNEQYF. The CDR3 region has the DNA TGTGCCAGCAGTTTTTCTCGACCGGGACAGGGGAACGAGCAGTACTTC.

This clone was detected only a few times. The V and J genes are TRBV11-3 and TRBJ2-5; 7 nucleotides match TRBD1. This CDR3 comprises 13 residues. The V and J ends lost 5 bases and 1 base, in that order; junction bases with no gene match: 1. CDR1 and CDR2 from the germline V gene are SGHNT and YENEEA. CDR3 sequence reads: CASSRDSQETQYF. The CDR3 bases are TGTGCCAGCAGCCGGGACAGCCAAGAGACCCAGTACTTC.

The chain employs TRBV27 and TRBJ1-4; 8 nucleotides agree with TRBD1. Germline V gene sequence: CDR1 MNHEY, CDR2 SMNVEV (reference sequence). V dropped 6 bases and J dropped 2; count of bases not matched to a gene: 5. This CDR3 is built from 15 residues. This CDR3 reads CASRRRQGTNEKLFF. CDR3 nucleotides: TGTGCCAGCAGGCGTCGACAGGGGACTAATGAAAAACTGTTTTTT.

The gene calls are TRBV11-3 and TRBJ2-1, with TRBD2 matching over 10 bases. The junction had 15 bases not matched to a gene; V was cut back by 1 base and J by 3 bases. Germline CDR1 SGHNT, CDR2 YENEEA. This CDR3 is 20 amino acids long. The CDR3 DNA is TGTGCCAGCAGCTTAGGTTTGGCGTGGTCTAGCGGGAGCAACTACAATGAGCAGTTCTTC. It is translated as CASSLGLAWSSGSNYNEQFF.

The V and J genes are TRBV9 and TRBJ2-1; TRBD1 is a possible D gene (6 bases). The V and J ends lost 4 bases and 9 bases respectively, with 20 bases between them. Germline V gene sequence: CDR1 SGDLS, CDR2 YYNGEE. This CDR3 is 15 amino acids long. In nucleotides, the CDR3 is TGTGCCAGCAGCACTCAACAGGGTTCCCTGGGTGAGCAGTTCTTC. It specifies CASSTQQGSLGEQFF.

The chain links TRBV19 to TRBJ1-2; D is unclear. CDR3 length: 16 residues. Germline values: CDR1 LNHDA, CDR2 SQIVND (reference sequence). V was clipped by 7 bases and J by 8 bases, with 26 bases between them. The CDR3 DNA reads TGTGCCAGTACCGGCCCCAAGGCAGGTAGCTATGGGGGCTACACCTTC. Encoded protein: CASTGPKAGSYGGYTF.

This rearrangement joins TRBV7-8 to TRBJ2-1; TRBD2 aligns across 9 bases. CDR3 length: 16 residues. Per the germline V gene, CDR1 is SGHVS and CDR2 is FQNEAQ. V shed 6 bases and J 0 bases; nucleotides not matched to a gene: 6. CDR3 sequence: CASSRLAALSYNEQFF. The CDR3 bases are TGTGCCAGCAGTAGACTAGCGGCGCTCTCCTACAATGAGCAGTTCTTC.

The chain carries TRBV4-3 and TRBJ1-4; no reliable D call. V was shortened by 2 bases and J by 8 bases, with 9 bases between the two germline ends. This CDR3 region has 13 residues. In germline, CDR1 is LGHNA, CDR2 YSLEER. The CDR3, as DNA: TGCGCCAGCAGCCAAACCCTAGGCGAAAAACTGTTTTTT. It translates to CASSQTLGEKLFF.